A selection of T cell receptor beta chains follows, all from one sample in a study of blood T cell repertoires in COVID-19. Sequenced by immunoSEQ multiplex PCR; TCRdb stores in-frame clones only, minus some. The sample has around 260,000 clones; approximately 83% are singletons. The sequenced material came from PBMCs or T cells enriched from blood (not recorded which). The receptors originated from a woman younger than 45 who had recovered from COVID-19. The CDR3 runs from the conserved cysteine through the conserved F or W. Fields, in order: CDR3 length, J gene, D gene, clone size, V gene, CDR3 DNA, CDR3 protein. The D gene is left open where the match is weak. A clone size is listed for some rows: how often the clone was seen (once, few, many), or a class if it is expanded.

17 TRBJ1-4 TRBD1 NA TRBV27 TGTGCCAGCAGTTCCGCGGACAGGGCGGTGTCTAATGAAAAACTGTTTTTT CASSSADRAVSNEKLFF
18 TRBJ1-3 NA NA TRBV25-1 TGTGCCAGCAGTTCGATCCCTAGAGAGGGCCTTACTGGAAACACCATATATTTT CASSSIPREGLTGNTIYF
17 TRBJ2-3 TRBD1 NA TRBV24-1 TGTGCCACCAGTGATTCATGGACAGGATCTTTCACAGATACGCAGTATTTT CATSDSWTGSFTDTQYF
16 TRBJ2-3 TRBD2 NA TRBV5-1 TGCGCCAGCAGCTCGCGGACTAGCGGGAGAGAAGATACGCAGTATTTT CASSSRTSGREDTQYF
15 TRBJ1-5 NA NA TRBV3-1/TRBV3-2 TGTGCCAGCAGCCAAGGACAGACAGTCCATCAGCCCCAGCATTTT CASSQGQTVHQPQHF
21 TRBJ2-1 TRBD2 once TRBV3-1/TRBV3-2 TGTGCCAGCAGCCAAGTGCCTTTACCCCGGGGGGGACTAGGGGCCCTGGGTGAGCAGTTCTTC CASSQVPLPRGGLGALGEQFF
15 TRBJ1-1 TRBD1 NA TRBV7-6 TGTGCCAGCAGCACCCAGGACAGGGTCTTCGCTGAAGCTTTCTTT CASSTQDRVFAEAFF
19 TRBJ2-6 NA NA TRBV6-1 TGTGCCAGCAGTGCCTCCCGTGGGGAGGCGATTGCTGGGGCCAACGTCCTGACTTTC CASSASRGEAIAGANVLTF
16 TRBJ2-6 NA few TRBV28 TGTGCCAGCAGCCGGGACAAAATCTCTGGGGCCAACGTCCTGACTTTC CASSRDKISGANVLTF
13 TRBJ2-6 NA NA TRBV19 TGTGCCAGTAAGGAGACTGGGGCCAACGTCCTGACTTTC CASKETGANVLTF
16 TRBJ2-1 TRBD2 NA TRBV2 TGTGCCAGCAGTGAAGGTGGGGGTAGCGGGTTGGGTGAGCAGTTCTTC CASSEGGGSGLGEQFF
17 TRBJ2-5 NA NA TRBV6-1 TGTGCCAGCAGTGAAGCCAGGAACAGGGTCGGAGGAGAGACCCAGTACTTC CASSEARNRVGGETQYF
16 TRBJ1-1 NA NA TRBV6-5 TGTGCCAGCAGTTACGAGGCTGGGAGGAGGAACACTGAAGCTTTCTTT CASSYEAGRRNTEAFF
11 TRBJ2-7 NA NA TRBV20-1 TGCAGCCCGTTACAGGGTCCCGAGCAGTACTTC CSPLQGPEQYF
15 TRBJ2-3 TRBD1 NA TRBV6-5 TGTGCCAGCAGTAGCCCTGGGACAGGGTTCAATACGCAGTATTTT CASSSPGTGFNTQYF
14 TRBJ1-1 TRBD1 NA TRBV19 TGTGCCAGTAGTGTGACAGGGGGGAACACTGAAGCTTTCTTT CASSVTGGNTEAFF